Each of the 9 T cell receptor beta chains below was sequenced from the same sample in a study of a mutant IDH1 vaccine in newly diagnosed glioma. What these receptors recognize is not known. TCRdb keeps only in-frame clones here, not all; method: immunoSEQ multiplex PCR. In the table there are about 54,000 clones, 75% to 85% of which are singletons. Time point noted: week 5, during vaccination. A single vaccine dose contained 300 ug of mutant IDH1 20-mer peptide, and topical imiquimod was used with it. The sequenced sample was PBMCs, obtained from a glioma patient whose treatment included an IDH1 peptide vaccine. These receptors came from a man aged 25 to 40 with glioma.

The chain recombines TRBV7-8 with TRBJ1-1; D call uncertain. Trimming removed 4 bases at V and 6 bases at J, with 12 bases between. The germline gives CDR1 SGHVS, CDR2 FQNEAQ. This CDR3 spans 13 amino acids. The CDR3 here is CASSYTGFAEAFF. As DNA, the CDR3 is TGTGCCAGCAGCTACACGGGTTTCGCTGAAGCTTTCTTT.

The V call is TRBV7-8, the J call TRBJ2-1; TRBD2 matches 12 bases. Trimming at V came to 3 bases and at J to 3 bases, leaving 6 bases not matched to a gene. CDR3 length: 17 residues. The germline V gene encodes CDR1 SGHVS and CDR2 FQNEAQ. CDR3 nucleotide sequence: TGTGCCAGCAGCTTCACTAGCGGGGGGTGGGTCTACAATGAGCAGTTCTTC. It codes for CASSFTSGGWVYNEQFF.

V usage is TRBV6-1 and J usage is TRBJ2-7; possibly TRBD1 for D (6 bases). CDR1 MNHNS and CDR2 SASEGT come from the germline V gene. The CDR3 sequence is 13 residues long. Between the trimmed V and J ends, which lost 10 bases and 7 bases, there was a span of 20 bases. The CDR3 nucleotides are TGTGCCACAACCCCACAGGGCTTTGGGGAGCAGTACTTC. Translation: CATTPQGFGEQYF.

This sequence joins TRBV5-5 and TRBJ1-3; no definite D call. The CDR3 consists of 15 residues. V shed 0 bases and J shed 4 bases, with 11 bases lying between them. Germline V gene data show CDR1 as SGHKS and CDR2 as YYEKEE (reference sequence). The CDR3 region is CASSLGQDPGNTIYF. The CDR3 DNA reads as TGTGCCAGCAGCTTGGGTCAGGATCCCGGAAACACCATATATTTT.

The rearrangement uses TRBV5-1 and TRBJ2-1; TRBD2 agrees at 12 bases. The V and J ends lost 4 bases and 7 bases, in that order; junction bases with no gene match: 6. CDR1 is SGHRS and CDR2 is YFSETQ in the germline V gene. The CDR3 loop spans 15 amino acids. CDR3: CASSRVTSGGNEQFF. The CDR3 bases are TGCGCCAGCAGCCGAGTGACTAGCGGGGGTAATGAGCAGTTCTTC.

The V gene is TRBV19, the J gene TRBJ1-2; D might be TRBD1 (6 bases). The CDR3 runs 11 residues. V was shortened by 9 bases and J by 9 bases, with 14 bases between the two germline ends. Per the germline V gene, CDR1 is LNHDA and CDR2 is SQIVND (reference sequence). CDR3 sequence: CASRGGDRYTF. In DNA, the CDR3 is TGTGCCAGCCGAGGGGGGGATCGCTACACCTTC. Together with reference TRBV19 and TRBJ1-2, the CDR3 gives the full variable domain: DGGITQSPKYLFRKEGQNVTLSCEQNLNHDAMYWYRQDPGQGLRLIYYSQIVNDFQKGDIAEGYSVSREKKESFPLTVTSAQKNPTAFYLCASRGGDRYTFGSGTRLTVV.

The rearrangement joins TRBV6-1 to TRBJ1-2; no reliable D call. Per germline, CDR1 MNHNS and CDR2 SASEGT. This CDR3 comprises 13 residues. V gave up 4 bases and J gave up 2 bases, with 8 bases separating them. In DNA, the CDR3 is TGTGCCAGCAGTGGTGGCGGAAACTATGGCTACACCTTC. It specifies CASSGGGNYGYTF.

The chain is built from TRBV30 and TRBJ2-7; a possible D gene is TRBD2 (5 bases). Trimming took 0 bases from V and 9 from J, leaving 12 bases between them. This CDR3 spans 12 amino acids. CDR1 is GTSNPN and CDR2 is SVGIG in the germline V gene (reference sequence). For the CDR3, the DNA is TGTGCCTGGAGTGTCGGGGATGTCTGGCAGTACTTC. It encodes CAWSVGDVWQYF.

The rearrangement joins TRBV6-1 to TRBJ2-2, with D perhaps being TRBD1 or TRBD2 (5 bases each). CDR3 length: 15 amino acids. Germline V gene lookup returns CDR1 MNHNS and CDR2 SASEGT. The V gene lost 10 bases and the J gene lost 5 bases, with 20 bases spanning the gap. The CDR3 loop reads CATLRRGRDTGELFF. As DNA, the CDR3 is TGTGCCACCCTCCGACGGGGCAGGGATACCGGGGAGCTGTTTTTT.